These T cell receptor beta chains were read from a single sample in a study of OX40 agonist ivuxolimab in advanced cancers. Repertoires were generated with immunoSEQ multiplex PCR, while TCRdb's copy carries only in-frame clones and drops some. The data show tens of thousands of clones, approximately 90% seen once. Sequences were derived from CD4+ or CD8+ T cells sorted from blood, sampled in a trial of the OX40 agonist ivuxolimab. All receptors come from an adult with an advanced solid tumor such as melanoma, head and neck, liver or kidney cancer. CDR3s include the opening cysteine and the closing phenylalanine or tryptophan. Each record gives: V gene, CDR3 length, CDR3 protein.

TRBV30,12,CAWDRPNYEQYF
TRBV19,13,CASSLPWSDTQYF
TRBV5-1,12,CASAGQGEGLYF
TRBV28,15,CASGLSGTSYNEQFF
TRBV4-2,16,CASSQNLAGGAYEQYF
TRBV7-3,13,CASSYTGGVDYTF
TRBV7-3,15,CASSVTSGRTDTQYF
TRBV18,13,CASSRTGGNEQYF
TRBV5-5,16,CASSLRGLSTNEKLFF
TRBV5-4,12,CASSIANTEAFF
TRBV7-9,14,CASSRGEVDQPQHF
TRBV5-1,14,CASSPWTGGTEAFF
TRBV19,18,CASSIPQGASSYNSPLHF
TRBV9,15,CASSPTGTSGSRGFF
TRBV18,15,CASSPRPKAQETQYF
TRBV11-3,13,CASSLTTGQPQHF
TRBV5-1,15,CASSLLEAASYEQYF
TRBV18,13,CASSPREGETQYF
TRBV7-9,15,CASSLAANRQGGYTF
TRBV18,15,CASSPDRATNEKLFF
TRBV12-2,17,CASRLPSDRGDNSPLHF
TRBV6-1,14,CASSGARGTGELFF